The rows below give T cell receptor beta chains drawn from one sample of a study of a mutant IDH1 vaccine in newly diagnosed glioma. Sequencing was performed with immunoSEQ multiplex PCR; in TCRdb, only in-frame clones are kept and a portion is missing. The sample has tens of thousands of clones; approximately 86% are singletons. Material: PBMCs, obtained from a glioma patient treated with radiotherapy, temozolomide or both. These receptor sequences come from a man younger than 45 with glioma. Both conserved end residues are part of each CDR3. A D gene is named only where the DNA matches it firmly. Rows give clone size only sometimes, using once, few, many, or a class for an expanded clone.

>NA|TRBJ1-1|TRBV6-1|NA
CASTDFTGAFF
TGTGCCAGCACCGACTTCACCGGAGCTTTCTTT
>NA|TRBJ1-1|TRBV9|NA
CASSVGSGLAMNTEAFF
TGTGCCAGTAGCGTAGGGTCAGGGTTGGCCATGAACACTGAAGCTTTCTTT
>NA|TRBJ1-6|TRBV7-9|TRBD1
CASSYRGSSYNSPLHF
TGTGCCAGCAGCTACAGGGGAAGCTCCTATAATTCACCCCTCCACTTT
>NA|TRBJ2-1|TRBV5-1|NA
CASSLAGGTGNYNEQFF
TGCGCCAGCAGCTTGGCGGGGGGGACAGGGAACTACAATGAGCAGTTCTTC
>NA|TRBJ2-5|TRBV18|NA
CASSPPRETQYF
TGTGCCAGCTCACCTCCTAGGGAGACCCAGTACTTC
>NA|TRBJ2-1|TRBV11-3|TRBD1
CASSRGQGAAYNEQFF
TGTGCCAGCAGCCGTGGACAGGGGGCGGCCTACAATGAGCAGTTCTTC
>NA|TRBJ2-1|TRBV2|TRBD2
CASRLLKGTSGGTTYNEQFF
TGTGCCAGCAGACTGCTTAAGGGGACTAGCGGGGGGACAACTTACAATGAGCAGTTCTTC
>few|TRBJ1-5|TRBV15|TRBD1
CATSYAGTGGQPQHF
TGTGCCACCAGCTACGCCGGGACAGGCGGCCAGCCCCAGCATTTT
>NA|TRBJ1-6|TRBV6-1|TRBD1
CAEQGSSYNSPLHF
TGTGCCGAACAGGGGAGCTCCTATAATTCACCCCTCCACTTT
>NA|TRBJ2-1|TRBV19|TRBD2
CASSIRAGGYNEQFF
TGTGCCAGTAGTATAAGAGCGGGAGGATACAATGAGCAGTTCTTC
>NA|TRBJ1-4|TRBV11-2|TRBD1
CASSLVGQGNEKLFF
TGTGCCAGCAGCTTAGTAGGACAGGGTAATGAAAAACTGTTTTTT
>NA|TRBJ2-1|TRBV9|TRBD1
CASSPTTGGAYNEQFF
TGTGCCAGCAGCCCGACAACAGGGGGTGCCTACAATGAGCAGTTCTTC
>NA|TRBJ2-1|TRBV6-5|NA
CASSYSIQDIYNEQFF
TGTGCCAGCAGTTACTCGATCCAGGACATATACAATGAGCAGTTCTTC
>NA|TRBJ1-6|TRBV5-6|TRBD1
CASSLGRRGQRKISPLHF
TGTGCCAGCAGCTTGGGCCGGCGGGGACAGCGGAAAATATCACCCCTCCACTTT
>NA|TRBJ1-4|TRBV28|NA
CASSFHGTGREKLFF
TGTGCCAGCAGTTTTCACGGAACCGGAAGGGAAAAACTGTTTTTT
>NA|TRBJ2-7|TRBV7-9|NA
CASSAYRVEAYEQYF
TGTGCCAGCAGCGCTTACAGGGTAGAGGCCTACGAGCAGTACTTC
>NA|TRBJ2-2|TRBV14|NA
CASSKGSWYAGELFF
TGTGCCAGCAGCAAAGGGTCATGGTACGCCGGGGAGCTGTTTTTT
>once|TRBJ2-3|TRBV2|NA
CASGGTSSTDTQYF
TGTGCCAGCGGGGGGACAAGTAGCACAGATACGCAGTATTTT
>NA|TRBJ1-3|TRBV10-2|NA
CASSEMGEGGNTIYF
TGCGCCAGCAGTGAGATGGGGGAAGGGGGAAACACCATATATTTT
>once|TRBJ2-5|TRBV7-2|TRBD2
CASSVRLAGQETQYF
TGTGCCAGCAGCGTCCGACTAGCGGGACAAGAGACCCAGTACTTC
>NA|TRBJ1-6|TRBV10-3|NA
CAISGGRDNSPLHF
TGTGCCATCAGTGGGGGGCGCGATAATTCACCCCTCCACTTT
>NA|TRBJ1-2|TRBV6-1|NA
CAILRNDNYGYTF
TGTGCCATCCTCCGCAATGATAACTATGGCTACACCTTC
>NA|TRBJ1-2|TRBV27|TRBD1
CASSLFFYRTGTGNYGYTF
TGTGCCAGCAGTTTATTTTTTTACCGAACTGGGACAGGCAACTATGGCTACACCTTC
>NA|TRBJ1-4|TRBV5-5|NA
CASSIQGWYEKLFF
TGTGCCAGCAGCATACAGGGCTGGTATGAAAAACTGTTTTTT
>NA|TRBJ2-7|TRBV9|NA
CASSPSSGGEQYF
TGTGCCAGCAGCCCGAGTAGCGGTGGCGAGCAGTACTTC
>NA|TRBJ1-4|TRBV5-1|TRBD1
CANSLNSGTGFPNEKLFF
TGCGCCAACAGCTTAAACTCCGGGACAGGGTTCCCTAATGAAAAACTGTTTTTT